Detailed here is one T cell receptor beta chain. TCRdb keeps only in-frame clones here, not all; method: immunoSEQ multiplex PCR. The repertoire holds under 45,000 clones, with around 96% as singletons. These data originate in a study of T cells in tuberculosis. Adolescents were screened for latent TB by skin test and IGRA. CDR1 and CDR2 from the germline V gene are MDHEN and SYDVKM. The V gene end was trimmed by 3 bases and the J gene end by 0 bases; junction bases not matched to a gene: 8. This CDR3 is 18 amino acids long. The chain is built from TRBV28 and TRBJ1-6; 7 nucleotides line up with TRBD1. The TCR originated in a donor under 30 with latent tuberculosis or without tuberculosis infection. Sequencing was carried out using PBMCs. CDR3 residues: CASSLPRQGSSYNSPLHF. The CDR3 DNA follows: TGTGCCAGCAGTTTGCCCCGACAGGGAAGCTCCTATAATTCACCCCTCCACTTT.